The sequence of this T cell receptor beta chain was determined in a study of T cell responses to AZD1222 COVID-19 vaccine. CDR3 length: 15 amino acids. Between the trimmed V and J ends, which lost 4 bases and 2 bases, there was a span of 13 bases. Germline V gene sequence: CDR1 KGHDR, CDR2 SFDVKD. Measured with immunoSEQ multiplex PCR; TCRdb has only the in-frame clones, and not every one. The sample includes about 190,000 clones, approximately 91% seen only once; the top ten take more than 0.75%. This clone has just a few counts. The sequence was collected from an adult in good health. The specimen comprised peripheral blood, sampled on day 0 of AZD1222 vaccination. This chain joins TRBV24-1 and TRBJ2-5, with D perhaps TRBD2 (5 bases). Here the CDR3 DNA reads TGTGCCACCAGTGACCCACGGGAAGGTCAAGAGACCCAGTACTTC. Its protein is CATSDPREGQETQYF.